The next 29 T cell receptor beta chains were all read from a single sample in a study of Graves' ophthalmopathy and Graves' hyperthyroidism. TCR beta CDR3 regions were amplified from RNA transcripts. First-round RT-PCR used HTBI primers; second-round multiplex PCR followed. In TCRdb, the multiplex PCR reads were re-called with MiXCR into one record per CDR3 protein. The sample yields approximately 640,000 distinct CDR3 sequences, more than 40% seen once. The sequencing input was peripheral blood. The receptors stem from an adult man with Graves' ophthalmopathy.

This chain joins TRBV9 and TRBJ1-2, with 12 bases fitting TRBD1. The CDR3 is made up of 13 amino acids. Germline V CDR1 and CDR2: SGDLS, YYNGEE. V gave up 3 bases and J gave up 8 bases; unmatched junction bases: 2. The DNA of the CDR3 is TGTGCCAGCAGCGAGGGACAGGGGGCGGGCTACACCTTC. This translates into CASSEGQGAGYTF.

This clonotype has at least ten counts. The chain couples TRBV2 to TRBJ2-2, with 9 bases matching TRBD2. From germline, CDR1 is SNHLY and CDR2 FYNNEI. The CDR3 has 16 residues. The V and J ends lost 1 base and 7 bases, in that order; junction bases with no gene match: 7. The CDR3 DNA reads TGTGCCAGCAGTGAAGGATTAGCGGGAGTGATCGGGGAGCTGTTTTTT. Amino acid sequence: CASSEGLAGVIGELFF.

Details on this clonotype: One end of the junction varies from germline; a read error may be responsible. The chain couples TRBV9 to TRBJ2-6; 9 bases align to TRBD1. The CDR3 runs 20 residues. The V gene's germline CDR1 is SGDLS and CDR2 YYNGEE. Here the CDR3 reads CASSQGQWGTGSSRANVLTF. The CDR3 nucleotides read TGTGCCAGCAGCCAAGGACAATGGGGGACAGGGAGCTCTAGGGCCAACGTCCTGACTTTC.

V gene TRBV6-5 combines with J gene TRBJ1-5; no definite D call. V shed 4 bases and J shed 6 bases, with 16 bases lying between them. Germline CDR1 reads MNHEY; CDR2 reads SVGAGI. The CDR3 covers 15 residues. The CDR3 sequence: CASSSKFGGRQPQHF. The CDR3 region has the DNA TGTGCCAGCAGTTCAAAGTTTGGAGGGCGTCAGCCCCAGCATTTT.

This clonotype was seen at least ten times. The V call is TRBV2, the J call TRBJ2-7; D possibly corresponds to TRBD2 (5 bases). Germline CDR1 SNHLY, CDR2 FYNNEI. This CDR3 is 12 amino acids long. Trimming took off 8 bases at V and 2 bases at J, with 10 bases between the two ends. CDR3 coding DNA: TGTGCCAGCCGCGAGGGCGCCTACGAGCAGTACTTC. Residues: CASREGAYEQYF.

On this clonotype itself: A much larger clone lies one base from this, so it may be a read error. The V and J genes are TRBV9 and TRBJ1-3; TRBD1 is a possible D gene (5 bases). The CDR3 loop spans 15 amino acids. CDR1 is SGDLS, CDR2 YYNGEE, per germline. The CDR3 region is CASSVGGHSGSTIYF. Here the CDR3 DNA reads TGTGCCAGCAGCGTGGGAGGACACTCTGGAAGCACCATATATTTT.

With regard to this clonotype: A much larger clone differs by one base, so this may be a read error. V and J are TRBV12-3 or TRBV12-4 and TRBJ1-2; D unresolved. This CDR3 comprises 15 residues. The CDR3 bases are TGTGCCAGCAGTTTATTTCGCGTAACCCTCTATGACTACACCTTC. As protein: CASSLFRVTLYDYTF.

This clonotype was seen repeatedly, ten times or more. CDR3 amino acids: CASSIKVGDTEAFF. Here the CDR3 DNA reads TGTGCCAGTAGTATCAAGGTGGGGGACACTGAAGCTTTCTTT. The chain is built from TRBV19 and TRBJ1-1; D perhaps matches TRBD1 (5 bases). Per germline, CDR1 LNHDA and CDR2 SQIVND (reference sequence). This CDR3 is 14 amino acids long. V was cut by 3 bases and J by 3 bases, with 11 bases left in between. Supplemented by reference TRBV19 and TRBJ1-1, the full variable domain reads DGGITQSPKYLFRKEGQNVTLSCEQNLNHDAMYWYRQDPGQGLRLIYYSQIVNDFQKGDIAEGYSVSREKKESFPLTVTSAQKNPTAFYLCASSIKVGDTEAFFGQGTRLTVV.

In its sample, this clonotype was seen a few times. CDR3 protein: CASSEGPLTGNTIYF. The CDR3, as DNA: TGTGCCAGCAGTGAGGGGCCTTTGACCGGAAACACCATATATTTT. The chain employs TRBV2 and TRBJ1-3; TRBD1 is a possible D gene (5 bases). The CDR3 is 15 residues long. V shed 3 bases and J shed 4 bases, with 13 bases lying between them. CDR1 SNHLY and CDR2 FYNNEI come from the germline V gene.

This clonotype was seen many times. The rearrangement joins TRBV12-3 or TRBV12-4 to TRBJ2-7, with a weak D call TRBD1 (6 bases). The CDR3 has 13 residues. Trimming left V 5 bases short and J 3 bases short, with 11 bases between. The CDR3 region has the DNA TGTGCCAGCAGTGTGGGACAACTCTACGAGCAGTACTTC. It yields the protein CASSVGQLYEQYF.

This clonotype was seen ten or more times. The rearrangement links TRBV12-3 or TRBV12-4 to TRBJ1-5, with 7 bases matching TRBD1. V gave up 7 bases and J gave up 5 bases; unmatched junction bases: 11. The CDR3 is 15 residues long. CDR3 bases: TGTGCCAGCACCACCTCGACAGGGTCGGATCAGCCCCAGCATTTT. Translated, it gives CASTTSTGSDQPQHF.

The chain has TRBV2 and TRBJ1-3; 10 positions agree with TRBD1. CDR3 length: 12 residues. Germline CDR1 is SNHLY and CDR2 is FYNNEI. Trimming removed 8 bases from V and 5 bases from J; junction bases left unmatched: 0. The CDR3 loop reads CASDRGRNTIYF. The CDR3 DNA reads as TGTGCCAGCGACAGGGGGCGAAACACCATATATTTT.

This clonotype was counted many times. The genes are TRBV9 and TRBJ1-2; D remains ambiguous. Trimming shortened V by 5 bases and J by 8 bases, and 16 bases separated the two germline ends. CDR3 size: 13 residues. CDR1 is SGDLS and CDR2 is YYNGEE in the germline V gene. CDR3 protein: CASREGTVGGYTF. CDR3 DNA: TGTGCCAGCAGAGAAGGTACGGTCGGAGGCTACACCTTC.

The chain is built from TRBV5-1 and TRBJ1-6, with a possible D match to TRBD1 (5 bases). The CDR3 loop spans 16 amino acids. V gave up 4 bases and J gave up 7 bases, with 18 bases separating them. Germline assignment: CDR1 SGHRS and CDR2 YFSETQ. As DNA, the CDR3 is TGCGCCAGCAGCCCAGGACAAGGGGCCCAAAATTCACCCCTCCACTTT. Its protein is CASSPGQGAQNSPLHF.

The chain has TRBV25-1 and TRBJ1-6; no firm D call. The CDR3 is made up of 13 amino acids. The germline gives CDR1 MGHDK, CDR2 SYGVNS. V was clipped by 1 base and J by 7 bases, with 5 bases between them. The CDR3 spells CASSELENSPLHF. The DNA for the CDR3 is TGTGCCAGCAGTGAATTAGAGAATTCACCCCTCCACTTT.

This clonotype was seen many times. The CDR3 region has the DNA TGTGCCACCACACTGACAGTTAGCTCCTACGAGCAGTACTTC. Translation gives CATTLTVSSYEQYF. The chain joins TRBV2 to TRBJ2-7, with a weak D call TRBD1 (5 bases). Germline assignment: CDR1 SNHLY and CDR2 FYNNEI. This CDR3 spans 14 amino acids. Trimming stripped 10 bases from V and 0 bases from J, with 16 bases between. The full variable domain, completed using reference TRBV2 and TRBJ2-7, is EPEVTQTPSHQVTQMGQEVILRCVPISNHLYFYWYRQILGQKVEFLVSFYNNEISEKSEIFDDQFSVERPDGSNFTLKIRSTKLEDSAMYFCATTLTVSSYEQYFGPGTRLTVT.

This clonotype was recorded only once. This could be a read error, since a much larger clone is one nucleotide away. The rearrangement uses TRBV20-1 and TRBJ1-3; D is possibly TRBD1 (6 bases). Per germline, CDR1 DFQATT and CDR2 SNEGSKA (reference sequence). The CDR3 spans 15 residues. Here the CDR3 reads CSAEELGHSGNTTYF. CDR3 in DNA: TGCAGTGCTGAAGAACTGGGACACTCTGGAAACACCACATATTTT.

This chain uses TRBV2 with TRBJ1-4; D perhaps matches TRBD1 (5 bases). The CDR3 contains 15 residues. Germline V gene sequence: CDR1 SNHLY, CDR2 FYNNEI. The germline V and J ends were trimmed by 7 bases and 0 bases, with 12 bases remaining between them. CDR3: CASKGEGATNEKLFF. The CDR3 region has the DNA TGTGCCAGCAAAGGGGAGGGAGCAACTAATGAAAAACTGTTTTTT.

A few counts support this clonotype. V is TRBV12-5 and J is TRBJ2-7; 9 bases map to TRBD1. The V gene's germline CDR1 is LGHNT and CDR2 FRNRAP. The CDR3 is 14 residues long. The V gene end was trimmed by 6 bases and the J gene end by 2 bases; junction bases not matched to a gene: 5. CDR3 sequence: CASGAGQGPYEQYF. CDR3 in DNA: TGTGCTAGTGGCGCGGGACAGGGCCCCTACGAGCAGTACTTC.

The chain employs TRBV30 and TRBJ2-7; 7 bases match TRBD1. Germline lookup yields CDR1 GTSNPN and CDR2 SVGIG (reference sequence). V dropped 3 bases and J dropped 5; count of bases not matched to a gene: 4. The CDR3 has 12 residues. CDR3 sequence: CAWSLTGDEQYF. The CDR3 coding sequence is TGTGCCTGGAGCCTAACAGGGGACGAGCAGTACTTC.

A few counts support this clonotype. The J gene is TRBJ1-2, the V gene TRBV30, with TRBD1 matching 7 bases. Germline CDR1 reads GTSNPN; CDR2 reads SVGIG (reference sequence). The CDR3 runs 15 residues. The V and J ends lost 4 bases and 0 bases, in that order; junction bases with no gene match: 8. Written as DNA, the CDR3 is TGTGCCTGGACCGTGTTCGACAGGGCTAACTATGGCTACACCTTC. It encodes CAWTVFDRANYGYTF.

The CDR3 bases are TGTGCCAGCAGAGCGACAGGGGAAGAGACCCAGTACTTC. This gives the protein CASRATGEETQYF. The chain links TRBV25-1 to TRBJ2-5; TRBD1 matches 8 bases. The CDR3 is 13 amino acids. V lost 6 bases and J lost 3; bases outside the gene matches: 3. Germline CDR1 MGHDK, CDR2 SYGVNS.

The chain employs TRBV7-8 and TRBJ1-4, with a weak D call TRBD1 (5 bases). The CDR3 has 14 amino acids. The V end was cut by 7 bases, the J end by 6 bases, with 15 bases between. The germline CDR1 and CDR2 sequences are SGHVS and FQNEAQ. The CDR3 coding sequence is TGTGCCAGCACCCAAAGGGGCAGGGATGAAAAACTGTTTTTT. Translating gives CASTQRGRDEKLFF.

This clonotype showed up many times. The chain links TRBV19 to TRBJ1-5, with TRBD1 identical over 7 bases. V lost 5 bases, J lost 0 bases, and 7 bases stayed unmatched. Germline V lookup: CDR1 LNHDA, CDR2 SQIVND (reference sequence). The CDR3 totals 16 residues. The CDR3 region has the DNA TGTGCCAGTAGTCCTGGACAGGTTAATAGCAATCAGCCCCAGCATTTT. Protein sequence: CASSPGQVNSNQPQHF.

This clonotype came up many times. The J gene is TRBJ2-7, the V gene TRBV12-3 or TRBV12-4, with a weak D call TRBD1 (7 bases). With 4 bases removed from V and 3 bases from J, the gap between germline ends came to 16 bases. This CDR3 is 15 amino acids long. The CDR3 sequence: CASSSGTPGGYEQYF. The CDR3 bases are TGTGCCAGCAGTTCAGGGACTCCAGGGGGCTACGAGCAGTACTTC.

This clonotype has a count of ten or more. The V and J genes are TRBV7-3 and TRBJ2-7; D unresolved. Germline-derived CDR1 and CDR2 are SGHTA and FQGTGA. V lost 4 bases, J lost 6 bases, and 13 bases lay in between. The CDR3 runs 13 residues. CDR3 sequence: CASSSVPGSEQYF. The CDR3 DNA is TGTGCCAGCAGCTCCGTTCCTGGAAGCGAGCAGTACTTC.

To note about this clonotype: A read error may account for a junction end that differs from germline. This chain connects TRBV2 to TRBJ1-4; TRBD1 aligns across 9 bases. This CDR3 is 12 amino acids long. Germline V gene lookup returns CDR1 SNHLY and CDR2 FYNNEI. Written as DNA, the CDR3 is TGTGCCAGCAGTGGGGGCGGGACAGGGATCTCTTTT. It codes for CASSGGGTGISF.

V usage is TRBV7-6 and J usage is TRBJ2-2; 7 bases are shared with TRBD2. The germline V gene has CDR1 SGHVS and CDR2 FNYEAQ. The CDR3 runs to 14 residues. V shed 5 bases, J shed 10 bases, and the junction held 10 bases outside the gene matches. The CDR3 loop is CASSPQLAAEELFF. CDR3 DNA sequence: TGTGCCAGCAGCCCGCAGCTAGCGGCCGAGGAGCTGTTTTTT.

This clonotype was counted a single time. Because the CDR3 is missing its conserved closing phenylalanine or tryptophan, this is likely a read error. The DNA is left out, because the CDR3 cannot be placed on it with certainty; the CDR3 is given as TCRdb lists it. This chain connects TRBV7-9 to TRBJ1-2. Germline V gene lookup returns CDR1 SEHNR and CDR2 FQNEAQ (reference sequence). Termini included, the CDR3 measures 10 amino acids. CDR3 protein: CASSLTGLAG.